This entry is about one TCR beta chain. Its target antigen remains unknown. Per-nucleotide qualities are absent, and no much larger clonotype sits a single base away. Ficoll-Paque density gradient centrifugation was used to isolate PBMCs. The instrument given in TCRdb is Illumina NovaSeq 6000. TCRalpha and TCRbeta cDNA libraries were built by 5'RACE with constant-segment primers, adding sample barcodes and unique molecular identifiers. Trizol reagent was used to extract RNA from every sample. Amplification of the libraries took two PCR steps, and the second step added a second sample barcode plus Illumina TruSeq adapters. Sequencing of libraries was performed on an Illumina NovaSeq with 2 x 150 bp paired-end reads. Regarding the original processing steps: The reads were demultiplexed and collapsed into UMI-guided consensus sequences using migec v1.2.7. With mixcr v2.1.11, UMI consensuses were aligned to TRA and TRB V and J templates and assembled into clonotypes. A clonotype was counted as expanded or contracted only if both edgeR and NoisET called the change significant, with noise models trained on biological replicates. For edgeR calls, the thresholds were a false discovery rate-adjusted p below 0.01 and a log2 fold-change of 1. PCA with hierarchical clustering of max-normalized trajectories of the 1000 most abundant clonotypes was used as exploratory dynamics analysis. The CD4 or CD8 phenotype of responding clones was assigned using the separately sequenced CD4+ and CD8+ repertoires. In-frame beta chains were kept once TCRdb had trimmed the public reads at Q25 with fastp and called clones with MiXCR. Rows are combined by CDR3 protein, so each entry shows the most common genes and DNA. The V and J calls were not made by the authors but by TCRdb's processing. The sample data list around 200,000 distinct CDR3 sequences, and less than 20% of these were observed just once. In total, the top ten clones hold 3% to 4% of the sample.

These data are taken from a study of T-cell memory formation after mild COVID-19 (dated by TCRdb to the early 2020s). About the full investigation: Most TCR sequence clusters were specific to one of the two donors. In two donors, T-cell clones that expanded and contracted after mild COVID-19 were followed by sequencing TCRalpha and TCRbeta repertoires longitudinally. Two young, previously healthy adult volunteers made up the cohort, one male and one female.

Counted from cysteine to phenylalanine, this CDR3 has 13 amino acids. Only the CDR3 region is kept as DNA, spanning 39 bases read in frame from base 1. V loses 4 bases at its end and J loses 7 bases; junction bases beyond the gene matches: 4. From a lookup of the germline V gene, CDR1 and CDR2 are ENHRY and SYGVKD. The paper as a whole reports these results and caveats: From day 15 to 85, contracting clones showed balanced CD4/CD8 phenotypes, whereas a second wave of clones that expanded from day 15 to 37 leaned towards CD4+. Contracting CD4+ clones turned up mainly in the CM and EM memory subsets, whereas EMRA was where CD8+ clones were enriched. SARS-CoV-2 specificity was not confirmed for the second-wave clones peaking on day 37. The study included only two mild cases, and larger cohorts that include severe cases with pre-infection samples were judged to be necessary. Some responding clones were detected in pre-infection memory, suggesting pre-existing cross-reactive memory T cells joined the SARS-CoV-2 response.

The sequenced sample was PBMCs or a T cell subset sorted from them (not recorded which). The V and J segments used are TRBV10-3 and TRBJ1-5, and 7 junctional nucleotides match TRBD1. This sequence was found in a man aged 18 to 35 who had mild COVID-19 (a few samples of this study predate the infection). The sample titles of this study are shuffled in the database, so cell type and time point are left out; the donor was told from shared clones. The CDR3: CAISGQGGQPQHF. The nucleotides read TGTGCCATCAGTGGACAGGGAGGGCAGCCCCAGCATTTT.